These 4 T cell receptor beta chains were all obtained from the same sample, sequenced in a study of control samples from healthy donors and cancer patients. The repertoire was sequenced with immunoSEQ multiplex PCR; TCRdb's copy has only in-frame clones and lacks some. The sample includes around 180,000 clones, 80% to 90% of them seen just once. Sequenced material: blood. All receptors derive from a woman aged 25-40 years in good health.

The chain recombines TRBV2 with TRBJ2-7; TRBD1 is a possible D gene (6 bases). V was shortened by 6 bases and J by 3 bases, with 6 bases between the two germline ends. The CDR3 contains 11 residues. CDR1 is SNHLY, CDR2 FYNNEI, per germline. This CDR3 reads CASRDSYEQYF. DNA for the CDR3: TGTGCCAGCAGGGACAGCTACGAGCAGTACTTC.

The rearrangement uses TRBV7-9 and TRBJ1-2, with a tentative D call TRBD1 (6 bases). Trimming took off 4 bases at V and 1 base at J, with 13 bases between the two ends. Germline lookup yields CDR1 SEHNR and CDR2 FQNEAQ (reference sequence). This CDR3 region has 15 residues. The CDR3 bases are TGTGCCAGCAGCTACCCGGACAGTATTAACTATGGCTACACCTTC. Amino acids: CASSYPDSINYGYTF.

The chain uses TRBV2 and TRBJ2-3, with 7 bases lining up with TRBD1. Germline loops: CDR1 SNHLY, CDR2 FYNNEI. J lost 0 bases, V lost 6 bases, and 6 bases had no gene match. CDR3 length: 15 residues. The CDR3 loop reads CASRLQGVSTDTQYF. The DNA of the CDR3 is TGTGCCAGCAGGTTGCAGGGGGTGAGCACAGATACGCAGTATTTT.

V usage is TRBV6-5 and J usage is TRBJ1-2; D possibly corresponds to TRBD1 (6 bases). Per the germline V gene, CDR1 is MNHEY and CDR2 is SVGAGI. CDR3 length equals 13 residues. Between the trimmed V and J ends, which lost 7 bases and 4 bases, there was a span of 13 bases. The CDR3 DNA follows: TGTGCCAGCAAGTGGGGGGCGGGCTATGGCTACACCTTC. Its translation is CASKWGAGYGYTF.